The 26 T cell receptor beta chains below were found in one sample sequenced in a study of blood T cell repertoires in COVID-19. Sequencing used immunoSEQ multiplex PCR; TCRdb keeps in-frame clones, though not all of them. The sample records about 150,000 clones, about 85% being singletons. Input material: PBMCs or T cells enriched from blood (not recorded which). These receptors all stem from a woman between 40 and 55 years old who had been exposed to COVID-19.

The V and J genes are TRBV7-8 and TRBJ2-7; TRBD2 agrees at 10 bases. Looked up from germline, CDR1 is SGHVS and CDR2 is FQNEAQ. There are 16 residues in the CDR3. Germline trimming cut 5 bases from V and 0 bases from J; bases unmatched to any gene: 7. DNA for the CDR3: TGTGCCAGCAGCGAGACTAGCGGGCAGAGCTCCTACGAGCAGTACTTC. This encodes CASSETSGQSSYEQYF.

This clone was detected only a few times. The V and J genes are TRBV4-1 and TRBJ1-1; the D gene is possibly TRBD1 (6 bases). The germline V gene encodes CDR1 MGHRA and CDR2 YSYEKL. The CDR3 totals 14 residues. Trimming shortened V by 1 base and J by 4 bases, and 10 bases separated the two germline ends. This CDR3 reads CASSQVRGGTEAFF. In nucleotides, the CDR3 is TGCGCCAGCAGCCAAGTCAGGGGCGGCACTGAAGCTTTCTTT.

The gene calls are TRBV25-1 and TRBJ2-1; 10 nucleotides match TRBD2. This CDR3 comprises 17 residues. J was trimmed by 10 bases and V by 6 bases; bases with no gene match: 18. Germline V lookup: CDR1 MGHDK, CDR2 SYGVNS. The CDR3 nucleotides are TGTGCCAGCAGATCGGTGCGGGGACGATTAGCGGGGGGAGAGCAGTTCTTC. This encodes CASRSVRGRLAGGEQFF. The full variable domain, in which reference TRBV25-1 and TRBJ2-1 provide the parts outside the CDR3, is EADIYQTPRYLVIGTGKKITLECSQTMGHDKMYWYQQDPGMELHLIHYSYGVNSTEKGDLSSESTVSRIRTEHFPLTLESARPSHTSQYLCASRSVRGRLAGGEQFFGPGTRLTVL.

V usage is TRBV5-6 and J usage is TRBJ2-2, with 7 bases aligning to TRBD1. In germline, CDR1 is SGHDT, CDR2 YYEEEE. Trimming at V came to 4 bases and at J to 4 bases, leaving 4 bases not matched to a gene. The CDR3 length is 14 residues. The CDR3 DNA is TGTGCCAGCAGCCGACAGGGACGCACCGGGGAGCTGTTTTTT. Translating gives CASSRQGRTGELFF.

This clone was detected only once. The chain recombines TRBV7-3 with TRBJ2-7; 7 bases agree with TRBD1. The CDR3 length is 15 residues. In germline, CDR1 is SGHTA, CDR2 FQGTGA. Unmatched junction bases numbered 7, after V lost 5 bases and J lost 0 bases. CDR3 bases: TGTGCCAGCAGCGCCTCTCCAGGGGGCTCCTACGAGCAGTACTTC. This translates into CASSASPGGSYEQYF.

On this clone itself: This sample includes further DNA sequences coding for the same CDR3. The rearrangement uses TRBV27 and TRBJ1-3, with a possible D match to TRBD1 (5 bases). CDR3 length: 14 amino acids. Trimming left V 3 bases short and J 1 base short, with 7 bases between. Germline-derived CDR1 and CDR2 are MNHEY and SMNVEV (reference sequence). The CDR3 coding sequence is TGTGCCAGCAGTTTTCGGGGGTCTGGAAACACCATATATTTT. Translated: CASSFRGSGNTIYF.

The rearrangement joins TRBV4-1 to TRBJ1-2; 10 bases fit TRBD1. The J segment lost 3 bases and the V segment lost 2 bases, leaving 6 bases of the junction unmatched. This CDR3 spans 16 amino acids. The germline V gene has CDR1 MGHRA and CDR2 YSYEKL. DNA of the CDR3: TGCGCCAGCAGCCAAACTGGACAGGGGGGTGACTATGGCTACACCTTC. Translation: CASSQTGQGGDYGYTF.

The chain couples TRBV5-8 to TRBJ2-1; 7 nucleotides line up with TRBD1. V was pared by 4 bases and J by 9 bases, with 4 bases of the junction left unmatched. Germline values: CDR1 SGHTS, CDR2 YDEGEE. The CDR3 totals 12 residues. The CDR3 is CASSLGTAEQFF. The CDR3 nucleotides are TGTGCCAGCAGCCTGGGGACAGCTGAGCAGTTCTTC.

This clone was seen just once. This rearrangement joins TRBV18 to TRBJ2-1; D remains ambiguous. Germline V CDR1 and CDR2: KGHSH, LQKENI. This CDR3 spans 12 amino acids. The V gene lost 0 bases and the J gene lost 10 bases, with 7 bases spanning the gap. CDR3 bases: TGTGCCAGCTCACCACCCCTCGGGGAGCAGTTCTTC. Its translation is CASSPPLGEQFF.

The chain combines TRBV14 with TRBJ2-1; possible D gene TRBD1, 6 bases. The germline V gene has CDR1 SGHDN and CDR2 FVKESK. The CDR3 is made up of 14 amino acids. The V end was cut by 0 bases, the J end by 9 bases, with 12 bases between. The CDR3 region is CASSQDFRGSEQFF. In nucleotides, the CDR3 is TGTGCCAGCAGCCAAGATTTCAGGGGAAGTGAGCAGTTCTTC.

V is TRBV24-1 and J is TRBJ2-1; TRBD1 matches 9 bases. J was trimmed by 5 bases and V by 3 bases; bases with no gene match: 7. Germline V gives CDR1 KGHDR, CDR2 SFDVKD. This CDR3 contains 16 residues. The CDR3 DNA follows: TGTGCCACCAGTGATCCCCGCGACAGGGGGGACAATGAGCAGTTCTTC. Protein sequence: CATSDPRDRGDNEQFF.

V is TRBV5-4 and J is TRBJ2-7; 8 positions agree with TRBD1. The CDR3 sequence is 15 residues long. Losses at the gene ends were 1 base for V and 3 bases for J; bases not matched to a gene: 6. Germline CDR1 is SGHNT and CDR2 is YYREEE (reference sequence). CDR3 sequence (DNA): TGTGCCAGCAGCTTGTTGGACAGGGATAACTACGAGCAGTACTTC. Translated, it gives CASSLLDRDNYEQYF.

This chain links TRBV6-1 with TRBJ2-7, with a tentative D call TRBD1 (6 bases). The germline gives CDR1 MNHNS, CDR2 SASEGT. This CDR3 is built from 14 residues. The V end was cut by 0 bases, the J end by 2 bases, with 8 bases between. The CDR3 protein is CASSEAAGAYEQYF. As DNA, the CDR3 is TGTGCCAGCAGTGAAGCCGCAGGGGCCTACGAGCAGTACTTC.

The chain couples TRBV2 to TRBJ1-1; D not certain. V lost 8 bases and J lost 4, with 8 bases in between. Per germline, CDR1 SNHLY and CDR2 FYNNEI. This CDR3 has 11 residues. The CDR3 coding sequence is TGTGCCAGCCTTTACAGCACTGAAGCTTTCTTT. Protein product: CASLYSTEAFF.

V usage is TRBV9 and J usage is TRBJ1-1; a possible D gene is TRBD1 (6 bases). Germline V gives CDR1 SGDLS, CDR2 YYNGEE. The CDR3 is 15 residues long. The V end was cut by 4 bases, the J end by 3 bases, with 16 bases between. DNA of the CDR3: TGTGCCAGCAGCCCGGCGACAGGTTCGGACACTGAAGCTTTCTTT. Its protein product is CASSPATGSDTEAFF.

The chain employs TRBV6-2 or TRBV6-3 and TRBJ1-3, with 8 bases identical to TRBD1. Germline V lookup: CDR1 MNHEY, CDR2 SVGEGT. V lost 4 bases, J lost 2 bases, and 7 bases stayed unmatched. This CDR3 region has 16 residues. The CDR3 DNA sequence: TGTGCCAGCAGTTCCACGAGGACAGGGACTGGAAACACCATATATTTT. Protein sequence: CASSSTRTGTGNTIYF.

This chain joins TRBV3-1 (or the pseudogene TRBV3-2) and TRBJ2-2; maybe TRBD1 (6 bases). Trimming shortened V by 0 bases and J by 5 bases, and 13 bases separated the two germline ends. The CDR3 extends over 16 amino acids. Germline V gives CDR1 LGHDT, CDR2 YNNKEL (reference sequence). This chain's CDR3 is CASSQDLGARTGELFF. In DNA, the CDR3 is TGTGCCAGCAGCCAAGATTTGGGGGCGCGGACCGGGGAGCTGTTTTTT.

The CDR3 reads CARGGQGESYNSPLHF. DNA for the CDR3: TGTGCCAGGGGGGGACAGGGCGAGTCCTATAATTCACCCCTCCACTTT. The chain uses TRBV19 and TRBJ1-6, with 9 nucleotides matching TRBD1. There are 16 residues in the CDR3. V was clipped by 9 bases and J by 1 base; unmatched bases: 7. CDR1 and CDR2 from the germline V gene are LNHDA and SQIVND (reference sequence).

This clone is a singleton in its sample. The chain employs TRBV29-1 and TRBJ1-2; 7 nucleotides line up with TRBD1. V shed 7 bases, J shed 0 bases, and the junction held 5 bases outside the gene matches. Germline V gives CDR1 SQVTM, CDR2 ANQGSEA. There are 13 residues in the CDR3. This CDR3 is CSAAGQTNYGYTF. The DNA for the CDR3 is TGCAGCGCCGCGGGACAGACTAACTATGGCTACACCTTC.

J is TRBJ2-1 and V is TRBV27, with D possibly being TRBD1 (5 bases). Trimming shortened V by 8 bases and J by 8 bases, and 19 bases separated the two germline ends. Germline V CDR1 and CDR2: MNHEY, SMNVEV (reference sequence). The CDR3 sequence is 14 residues long. The CDR3 protein is CASCPSPAGYEQFF. Here the CDR3 DNA reads TGTGCCAGCTGCCCCTCGCCGGCAGGGTATGAGCAGTTCTTC.

V and J are TRBV5-4 and TRBJ2-3, with TRBD2 matching 16 bases. This CDR3 contains 17 residues. V was pared by 4 bases and J by 13 bases, with 15 bases of the junction left unmatched. From germline, CDR1 is SGHNT and CDR2 YYREEE (reference sequence). Here the CDR3 DNA reads TGTGCCAGCAGCCCAGCGGGACTAGCGGGGGGGGTTTTCAGTGAGTATTTT. Amino acids: CASSPAGLAGGVFSEYF. The full variable domain, its missing parts supplied by reference TRBV5-4 and TRBJ2-3, is ETGVTQSPTHLIKTRGQQVTLRCSSQSGHNTVSWYQQALGQGPQFIFQYYREEENGRGNFPPRFSGLQFPNYSSELNVNALELDDSALYLCASSPAGLAGGVFSEYFGPGTRLTVL.

The chain joins TRBV4-2 to TRBJ1-2; no clear D. The CDR3 contains 15 residues. Per germline, CDR1 LGHNA and CDR2 YNFKEQ. The ends were cut back, 0 bases at V and 6 bases at J, with 14 bases in the middle. CDR3 protein: CASSQDWAREHGYTF. The DNA for the CDR3 is TGTGCCAGCAGCCAAGATTGGGCCCGAGAGCATGGCTACACCTTC.

The chain has TRBV5-1 and TRBJ2-2; D remains unclear. V was pared by 6 bases and J by 0 bases, with 15 bases between. CDR1 is SGHRS and CDR2 is YFSETQ in the germline V gene. CDR3 length equals 16 residues. The CDR3 reads CASTPNPDPNTGELFF. CDR3 DNA sequence: TGCGCCAGCACACCCAACCCAGATCCGAACACCGGGGAGCTGTTTTTT. The variable domain in full, completed from reference TRBV5-1 and TRBJ2-2, reads KAGVTQTPRYLIKTRGQQVTLSCSPISGHRSVSWYQQTPGQGLQFLFEYFSETQRNKGNFPGRFSGRQFSNSRSEMNVSTLELGDSALYLCASTPNPDPNTGELFFGEGSRLTVL.

The genes are TRBV10-3 and TRBJ1-6; D is ambiguous. V dropped 4 bases and J dropped 5 bases, with 12 bases sitting between them. The CDR3 totals 15 residues. The germline V gene encodes CDR1 ENHRY and CDR2 SYGVKD. The CDR3 sequence: CAISVRDPNNSPLHF. The CDR3 region has the DNA TGTGCCATCAGTGTACGAGATCCGAATAATTCACCCCTCCACTTT.

The chain recombines TRBV25-1 with TRBJ1-4; 7 nucleotides line up with TRBD1. The CDR3 sequence is 15 residues long. J was trimmed by 1 base and V by 2 bases; bases with no gene match: 1. The germline V gene encodes CDR1 MGHDK and CDR2 SYGVNS. The CDR3 sequence: CASSERTGTNEKLFF. The CDR3 coding sequence is TGTGCCAGCAGTGAACGGACAGGAACTAATGAAAAACTGTTTTTT.

The rearrangement links TRBV13 to TRBJ2-7; no definite D call. V lost 0 bases and J 3 bases, leaving 3 bases between the germline ends. The CDR3 loop spans 12 amino acids. The germline CDR1 and CDR2 sequences are PRHDT and FYEKMQ (reference sequence). The CDR3 region is CASSLGHYEQYF. The CDR3 region has the DNA TGTGCCAGCAGCTTAGGACACTACGAGCAGTACTTC.